The rows below give T cell receptor beta chains drawn from one sample of a study of graft-versus-host responses after intestinal transplantation. TCRdb's table, derived via immunoSEQ multiplex PCR, lists solely in-frame clones and lacks some. The sample holds some 110,000 clones, around nine tenths seen once. The antigens for these receptors are not known. The source was unstimulated CD4+ T cells sorted from spleen or lymph node cells, collected before transplant. Receptors were obtained from a human donor who was the organ donor for an intestinal transplant. Each CDR3 is given with its conserved first and last residue. D genes are given only for firm matches.

j_call	d_call	v_call	cdr3_length	cdr3_aa
TRBJ2-5	TRBD2	TRBV30	13	CAWSGSGMKTQYF
TRBJ1-5	TRBD1	TRBV5-1	16	CASSLVPGGSGQPQHF
TRBJ1-4	TRBD1	TRBV7-2	15	CASSSGTGVTEKLFF
TRBJ2-1	TRBD2	TRBV11-2	17	CASSLGLAGAKWREQFF
TRBJ2-3	TRBD2	TRBV10-3	14	CATGLAGRTDTQYF
TRBJ2-3	TRBD2	TRBV10-3	14	CATTTSGLTDTQYF
TRBJ2-4	.	TRBV7-5	13	CARSHRAKNIQYF
TRBJ2-3	TRBD2	TRBV7-9	17	CASSTRTSGRATDTQYF
TRBJ2-7	.	TRBV7-2	15	CASSQESGVTYEQYF
TRBJ2-5	.	TRBV19	13	CASSTDLQETQYF
TRBJ1-1	TRBD1	TRBV7-3	14	CASSPTGVNTEAFF
TRBJ1-1	.	TRBV5-1	13	CASSAATDTEAFF
TRBJ1-5	TRBD1	TRBV19	13	CASTLQGGQPQHF
TRBJ2-1	.	TRBV12-5	12	CASGESYNEQFF
TRBJ2-1	TRBD2	TRBV25-1	18	CASSEGDASGGAYNEQFF
TRBJ1-3	.	TRBV15	15	CATSRDFPDGNTIYF
TRBJ1-1	.	TRBV4-1	14	CASSPRDMNTEAFF
TRBJ1-2	.	TRBV7-2	16	CASSLAGGASNYGYTF
TRBJ2-1	.	TRBV5-6	18	CASSLSGGGQGFYNEQFF
TRBJ2-5	.	TRBV27	15	CASSLGGRWGETQYF
TRBJ2-7	TRBD1	TRBV5-4	14	CASSLRQGADEQYF
TRBJ2-7	.	TRBV6-1	12	CASRPRQNEQYF
TRBJ1-1	TRBD1	TRBV29-1	12	CSADRGGTEAFF
TRBJ1-5	.	TRBV6-1	13	CASSLIREQPQHF
TRBJ2-1	TRBD2	TRBV2	16	CASSRTSGSSYNEQFF
TRBJ2-7	.	TRBV6-5	15	CASSYQVGSPYEQYF
TRBJ1-2	.	TRBV5-1	15	CASRALPTDNYGYTF
TRBJ2-3	.	TRBV9	17	CASSPGGRGRGSDTQYF
TRBJ2-4	TRBD2	TRBV5-4	12	CASSLLAGDPYF
TRBJ2-1	.	TRBV18	13	CASSTRTGNEQFF
TRBJ1-6	TRBD1	TRBV28	14	CASSWTGDNSPLHF
TRBJ2-3	.	TRBV7-8	13	CASSLGEADTQYF
TRBJ2-1	.	TRBV7-2	13	CASSSSSYNEQFF
TRBJ2-5	TRBD2	TRBV4-2	18	CASSQDPGLAGVGETQYF
TRBJ1-5	.	TRBV6-1	15	CASSEVRHSNQPQHF
TRBJ2-7	TRBD2	TRBV19	15	CASSISGIGSYEQYF
TRBJ2-1	TRBD1	TRBV5-1	15	CASSLLGQDYNEQFF
TRBJ2-3	.	TRBV6-6	15	CASSYSGLSTDTQYF
TRBJ2-1	.	TRBV29-1	13	CSVGYRSYNEQFF
TRBJ2-1	.	TRBV2	16	CASSEVAQISYNEQFF
TRBJ2-5	.	TRBV7-9	16	CASSLSSRIGKETQYF
TRBJ2-1	.	TRBV4-1	15	CASSQLITGVGEQFF
TRBJ2-7	TRBD1	TRBV5-1	14	CASSLGGTGYEQYF
TRBJ1-5	.	TRBV21-1	17	CASSKEAGPQSNQPQHF
TRBJ2-5	.	TRBV29-1	13	CSVRGEQGETQYF
TRBJ2-6	TRBD1	TRBV19	17	CASSLIQGAPGANVLTF
TRBJ1-5	TRBD1	TRBV19	16	CASSTPGTGHNQPQHF
TRBJ2-1	TRBD2	TRBV15	15	CATSRVTSGRNEQFF
TRBJ2-7	TRBD2	TRBV15	17	CATSRDKGGTEDYEQYF